The clone carrying this TCR beta chain occurred many times. The target antigen is unknown. Time point meaning: newly diagnosed GD, antithyroid drugs for less than 3 months. PBMC RNA served as the TCR library source. The sample is drawn from a study of regulatory T cells in long-lasting Graves disease. Study-wide results and limits: Newly diagnosed patients shared about a thousand public clonotypes; persistent patients shared around 2,500. Persistent Graves' cases showed lower TCR diversity than newly diagnosed cases. Peripheral blood was the sole material, not thyroid tissue.

Investigators prepared the TCR beta libraries by applying iRepertoire HTBI primers and Arm-PCR of CDR3 regions. Each CDR3 protein gets one entry after TCRdb re-called the multiplex PCR reads with MiXCR. This table has hundreds of thousands of distinct CDR3 sequences, less than 20% appearing once. This TCR came from a female donor with Graves disease. This material consisted of peripheral blood mononuclear cells (PBMCs), taken at new diagnosis, from a patient treated with antithyroid drugs.

CDR3 sequence (DNA): TGTGCCAGCAGCACGGGACAGGGAAAACTGTTTTTT. It specifies CASSTGQGKLFF. J is TRBJ1-4 and V is TRBV13; TRBD1 matches at 9 bases. CDR3 length equals 12 residues. With V trimmed by 5 bases and J by 10 bases, 2 bases remained unmatched. Germline CDR1 and CDR2: PRHDT and FYEKMQ (reference sequence).